This TCR beta chain was captured by sequencing in a study of technical replicates of blood from several donors. V was shortened by 5 bases and J by 0 bases, with 17 bases between the two germline ends. The V gene's germline CDR1 is LGHNA and CDR2 YNFKEQ. This CDR3 contains 17 residues. The assay was immunoSEQ multiplex PCR, and TCRdb's table has in-frame clones only and misses some. Here the sample spans more than 75,000 clones, 80% to 95% being singletons. Source material: T cells isolated from PBMCs. This clonotype was obtained from a human donor in good health. The J gene is TRBJ2-1, the V gene TRBV4-2, with a possible D match to TRBD2 (6 bases). The CDR3 reads CASSGPPGTASYNEQFF. In DNA form, the CDR3 reads TGTGCCAGCAGCGGACCTCCCGGGACTGCCTCCTACAATGAGCAGTTCTTC.